These T cell receptor beta chains were read from a single sample in a study of blood T cell repertoires in COVID-19. Method: immunoSEQ multiplex PCR; TCRdb's copy keeps in-frame clones and lacks some. The sample consists of 95,000 to 110,000 clones, approximately 80% of them appearing once. The sample comprised peripheral blood. The source of these receptors is a man aged 70-80 years with acute or convalescent COVID-19. Each CDR3 is given with its conserved first and last residue. The D gene is left open where the match is weak. Only some rows state a clone size, as once, few, many or a class for expanded clones.

J,V,length,size,D,DNA,CDR3
TRBJ2-1,TRBV5-1,13,.,TRBD2,TGCGCCAGCAGTGGGCGGGGGGACGATGAGCAGTTCTTC,CASSGRGDDEQFF
TRBJ2-1,TRBV11-3,12,.,TRBD1,TGTGCCAGCAGTAGGGACAGTTTTGAGCAGTTCTTC,CASSRDSFEQFF
TRBJ1-5,TRBV18,13,.,TRBD1,TGTGCCAGCTCCACCAGGGGGGAGCAGCCCCAGCATTTT,CASSTRGEQPQHF
TRBJ2-3,TRBV2,13,.,TRBD2,TGTGCCAGCTACCCTAGCGGCTCAGATACGCAGTATTTT,CASYPSGSDTQYF
TRBJ2-7,TRBV7-9,14,.,TRBD1,TGTGCCAGCAGCAGCGGGACAGGGGGTTGGGAACAGTACTTC,CASSSGTGGWEQYF
TRBJ1-2,TRBV4-3,16,.,TRBD1,TGCGCCAGCAGCCAAGCCGGACAGGGGGTAGACTATGGCTACACCTTC,CASSQAGQGVDYGYTF
TRBJ2-1,TRBV9,16,.,TRBD2,TGTGCCAGCAGCCTCTCCTCGGGGGGGCCTTACAATGAGCAGTTCTTC,CASSLSSGGPYNEQFF
TRBJ2-1,TRBV29-1,14,.,TRBD1,TGCAGCGGGTCCAGGGGGACCGTCGTTAATGAGCAGTTCTTC,CSGSRGTVVNEQFF
TRBJ1-6,TRBV6-1,15,.,TRBD1,TGTGCCAGCAGTGAATGGGGGACAGGGAATTCACCCCTCCACTTT,CASSEWGTGNSPLHF
TRBJ2-3,TRBV27,11,.,.,TGTGCCAGCAGTTACGGAGATACGCAGTATTTT,CASSYGDTQYF
TRBJ2-3,TRBV10-2,13,few,.,TGCGCTGCTAGCGCGTCCACGGCAGATACGCAGTATTTT,CAASASTADTQYF
TRBJ1-2,TRBV6-5,15,.,.,TGTGCCAGCAGCGGACAACAGGGAGAGAACTATGGCTACACCTTC,CASSGQQGENYGYTF
TRBJ1-2,TRBV6-6,18,.,TRBD1,TGTGCCAGCAGTCGCGAACCCCTCGGTGGGACAGCTGTCTATGGCTACACCTTC,CASSREPLGGTAVYGYTF
TRBJ1-1,TRBV25-1,14,.,.,TGTGCCAGCAGACGCGACGGGGGGAACACTGAAGCTTTCTTT,CASRRDGGNTEAFF
TRBJ1-6,TRBV6-5,15,once,TRBD1,TGTGCCAGCAGTCCCAAGGGGGCAGGTTATTCACCCCTCCACTTT,CASSPKGAGYSPLHF
TRBJ2-7,TRBV14,14,.,TRBD1,TGTGCCAGCAGCCTTTGGGACAGCACCTACGAGCAGTACTTC,CASSLWDSTYEQYF
TRBJ2-2,TRBV19,17,few,TRBD2,TGTGCCAGTAGGCCCCCCCGGCTAGCGGGCCCTCTCGGGGAGCTGTTTTTT,CASRPPRLAGPLGELFF
TRBJ1-5,TRBV2,15,.,.,TGTGCCAGCAACGCGCGGGGTTTCAGCAATCAGCCCCAGCATTTT,CASNARGFSNQPQHF
TRBJ1-1,TRBV18,15,.,.,TGTGCCAGCTCACCAAAAAAGCAGGTGGATGCTGAAGCTTTCTTT,CASSPKKQVDAEAFF
TRBJ2-1,TRBV18,20,.,TRBD2,TGTGCCAGCTCACCCGGGACTAGCGGGGGGTCCCACCCCCTCTACAATGAGCAGTTCTTC,CASSPGTSGGSHPLYNEQFF
TRBJ1-1,TRBV6-5,15,few,.,TGTGCCAGCACCTCTCAAGGAGACGTGCGGACTGAAGCTTTCTTT,CASTSQGDVRTEAFF
TRBJ1-6,TRBV14,15,.,.,TGTGCCAGCAGCCAAGTTATGAGGGATGATTCACCCCTCCACTTT,CASSQVMRDDSPLHF
TRBJ1-6,TRBV6-5,14,.,.,TGTGCCAGCGGGCCTCGGGGGGCAGATTCACCCCTCCACTTT,CASGPRGADSPLHF
TRBJ2-1,TRBV24-1,14,.,TRBD2,TGTGCCACCAGTGCCAGCGGGGGGGTAGGTGAGCAGTTCTTC,CATSASGGVGEQFF
TRBJ2-7,TRBV6-5,14,.,TRBD1,TGTGCCAGCAGGACCGGACAGGGGGCCTACGAGCAGTACTTC,CASRTGQGAYEQYF
TRBJ1-2,TRBV19,13,.,.,TGTGCCAGTCTCGGGACACAAGGATATGGCTACACCTTC,CASLGTQGYGYTF
TRBJ2-3,TRBV4-1,16,few,TRBD2,TGCGCCAGCAGCCCCTCCGGGACTAGCGAGGTAGATACGCAGTATTTT,CASSPSGTSEVDTQYF
TRBJ1-5,TRBV18,14,.,TRBD1,TGTGCCAGCTCACCACAGGGGGCGAGTCAGCCCCAGCATTTT,CASSPQGASQPQHF
TRBJ1-6,TRBV2,15,.,.,TGTGCCAGCAGTCAATTACGACGGGGGGATTCACCCCTCCACTTT,CASSQLRRGDSPLHF
TRBJ2-7,TRBV7-9,12,few,.,TGTGCCAGCAGCTACACAGGTTACGAGCAGTACTTC,CASSYTGYEQYF
TRBJ2-5,TRBV29-1,12,few,TRBD1,TGCAGCGGGGACAGGGATCAAGAGACCCAGTACTTC,CSGDRDQETQYF
TRBJ1-4,TRBV7-2,15,.,TRBD1,TGTGCCAGCAGCTTTACCGGGACAGGGGAGGAAAAACTGTTTTTT,CASSFTGTGEEKLFF
TRBJ2-5,TRBV27,14,.,TRBD1,TGTGCCAGCAGGCCCGACAGGGTGTCGGAGACCCAGTACTTC,CASRPDRVSETQYF
TRBJ2-1,TRBV7-2,15,.,.,TGTGCCAGCAGCTTAGCAGGACTACCCTACAATGAGCAGTTCTTC,CASSLAGLPYNEQFF
TRBJ1-2,TRBV10-3,13,few,.,TGTGCCATCAGTGATTTACACAACTATGGCTACACCTTC,CAISDLHNYGYTF
TRBJ1-5,TRBV1,19,.,.,TGCACCAGCAGCCAAGTCCCCAGGGGGTCACCAACTAGCAATCAGCCCCAGCATTTT,CTSSQVPRGSPTSNQPQHF